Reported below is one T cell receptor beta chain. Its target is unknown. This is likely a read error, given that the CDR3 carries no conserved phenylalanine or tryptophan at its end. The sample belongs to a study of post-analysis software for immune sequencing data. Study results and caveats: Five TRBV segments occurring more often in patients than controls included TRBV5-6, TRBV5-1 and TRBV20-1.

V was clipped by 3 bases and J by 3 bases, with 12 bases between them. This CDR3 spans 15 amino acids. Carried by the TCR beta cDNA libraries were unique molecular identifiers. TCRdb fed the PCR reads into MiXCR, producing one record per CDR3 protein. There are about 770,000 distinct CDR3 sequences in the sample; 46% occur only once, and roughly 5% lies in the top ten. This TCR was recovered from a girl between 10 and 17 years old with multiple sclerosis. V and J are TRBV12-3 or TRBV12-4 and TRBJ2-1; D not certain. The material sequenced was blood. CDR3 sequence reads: CASSLGRSGYNEQFL. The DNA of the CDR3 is TGTGCCAGCAGTTTGGGCAGGTCTGGCTACAATGAGCAGTTCTTA.